Described below is a single T cell receptor beta chain sequence and its context. As yet, its antigen is unknown. cDNA libraries of TCR beta carried unique molecular identifiers. T cells numbering roughly 0.95 to 11 million gave rise to 500,000 or so cDNA molecules. In TCRdb, the PCR reads were re-called with MiXCR into one record per CDR3 protein. The table shows roughly 800,000 distinct CDR3 sequences, with approximately 44% occurring only once. The data stem from a study of post-analysis software for immune sequencing data. Study as a whole: Relapsing-remitting, secondary progressive and progressive-relapsing forms of multiple sclerosis all featured among disease courses. Findings of the study overall: Controls showed lower frequencies than patients for roughly 5 TRBV segments, and TRBV5-6, TRBV5-1 and TRBV20-1 were among these. Controls showed significantly higher normalized Chao1 diversity than did multiple sclerosis patients.

Germline CDR1 SGHAT, CDR2 FQDESV (reference sequence). The CDR3 covers 22 residues. V was pared by 1 base and J by 0 bases, with 19 bases of the junction left unmatched. This TCR was sampled from a girl aged 10-17 years with multiple sclerosis. The chain links TRBV11-1 to TRBJ2-3; the match to TRBD2 covers 10 bases. The specimen was blood. In DNA, the CDR3 is TGTGCCAGCAGCTTAGGGTCCGCGACTGGGATACTAGCGGGACGCAGCACAGATACGCAGTATTTT. Its protein is CASSLGSATGILAGRSTDTQYF.